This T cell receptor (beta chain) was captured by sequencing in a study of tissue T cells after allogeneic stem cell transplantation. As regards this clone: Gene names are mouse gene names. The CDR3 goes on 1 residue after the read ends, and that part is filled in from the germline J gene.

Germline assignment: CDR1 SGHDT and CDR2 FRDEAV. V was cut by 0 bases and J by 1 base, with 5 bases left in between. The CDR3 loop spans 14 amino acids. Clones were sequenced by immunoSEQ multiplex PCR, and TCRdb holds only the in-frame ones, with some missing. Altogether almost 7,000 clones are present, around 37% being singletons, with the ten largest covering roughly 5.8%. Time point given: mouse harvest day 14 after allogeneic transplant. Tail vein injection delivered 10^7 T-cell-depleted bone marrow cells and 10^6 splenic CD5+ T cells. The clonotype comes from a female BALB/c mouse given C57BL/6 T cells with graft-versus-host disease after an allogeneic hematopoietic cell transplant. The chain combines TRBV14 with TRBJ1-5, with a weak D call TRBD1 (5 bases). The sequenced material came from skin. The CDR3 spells CASSFWTNNQAPLF. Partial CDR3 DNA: TGTGCCAGCAGTTTCTGGACAAACAACCAGGCTCCGCTT.